This TCR beta chain stems from a study of metastatic and nonmetastatic thyroid tumors. Overall study results and limits: For both blood and tumor, malignant thyroid tumors reportedly showed significantly higher TCR beta diversity than benign nodules did.

Germline CDR1 is SQVTM and CDR2 is ANQGSEA. The CDR3 spans 13 residues. V was clipped by 7 bases and J by 0 bases, with 11 bases between them. This clone was seen repeatedly, ten times or more. No antigen is known for it. Original processing methods: What underpinned the distant-metastasis classifier for papillary thyroid cancer was the set of CDR3 differences across clinicopathological groups. Using MiXCR, TCRdb re-called clones from the PCR reads. The V and J calls follow TCRdb's processing rather than the paper's. The sample lists approximately 25,000 clones; approximately 13% were seen once. Thyroid surgery took place with no prior treatment in any patient.

This TCR was sampled from a female donor with papillary thyroid cancer or a benign thyroid nodule (not recorded which). Some clones in this sample may be carry-over from other donors' samples. Material: blood. The V gene is TRBV29-1, the J gene TRBJ2-3; weak D call: TRBD2 (5 bases). Here the CDR3 reads CSAEDSSTDTQYF. The CDR3 DNA sequence: TGCAGCGCTGAGGACTCGAGCACAGATACGCAGTATTTT.